This T cell receptor (beta chain) came from a study of shared clonotypes between healthy human individuals (dated by TCRdb to 2018 to 2021). Background on the whole study: The cohort comprised two women and a few men aged 18 to 49 years. Per donor, three plates each were used for CD4 naive and CD4 memory, two for CD8 naive, and one for CD8 memory. To estimate repertoire size and how much clonotype sharing occurs between individuals, the study deeply sequenced the blood TCR repertoires of five healthy adults. To increase sequencing depth and limit assay-specific biases, TCR repertoire library preparation and sequencing were carried out by different laboratories using diverse techniques. Between about 0.94 and 8.9 billion PBMCs per donor were obtained by leukapheresis. The research as a whole found: Pairwise subsampling led to the expectation that sequencing depth would affect the degree of clonotype sharing among donors. Estimated clonotype richness was generally larger for naive than for memory subsets. Only blood was sampled, and tissue TCR repertoires likely differ from those in blood. The genetic and exposure-history diversity represented was limited by the small number of donors. Across a few donors, about 4.5% of naive CD4, 3.5% of naive CD8, about 2.3% of memory CD4, and under 0.45% of memory CD8 clonotypes were shared. Higher generation probabilities were observed for clonotypes shared by all four sorted-subset donors than for non-shared clonotypes. Incomplete sequencing was indicated by rarefaction of sorted-subset datasets, despite the large sequencing depth.

Germline trimming: 0 bases from V, 6 bases from J; junction bases outside gene matches: 8. Via the germline V gene, CDR1 is SGHDT and CDR2 YYEEEE. From its cysteine to its phenylalanine, the CDR3 spans 16 amino acids. The DNA shown is the 48-base CDR3, in frame from base 1. Healthy HIV-negative adults with no recently reported acute infections or vaccinations were included as donors. Every donor was a Caucasian adult living in Nashville, Tennessee, USA. CD4+ T cells were enriched by magnetic negative selection, after which naive cells were positively selected on CD45RA and the negative fraction was taken as the memory subset. After blood collection by leukapheresis, PBMCs were isolated using Ficoll-Histopaque density gradient centrifugation and then cryopreserved in the vapor phase of liquid nitrogen. Purity and quantity of every magnetically sorted T cell population were checked by analytical flow cytometry. Each sorted fraction had its genomic DNA isolated and then quantified by UV absorbance on a Nanodrop 2000c.

To note about this clone: The clone's antigen remains unknown. There are no base qualities to consult, and no much larger clone falls within one base.

Using the deep immunoSEQ assay, TCR CDR3 regions were amplified from genomic DNA by multiplex PCR. Extracted genomic DNA from each cell subset was distributed evenly across all wells of several immunoSEQ 96-well plates, and each plate was treated as a replicate. For sorted subsets, about 220 ng of genomic DNA, equivalent to 25,000 to 30,000 T cell genomes, went into each replicate PCR. The purified libraries were quantified using a Qubit 3.0 fluorometer, sized with a Bioanalyzer 2100, and then quantified again using the KAPA Library Quantification kit. Each immunoSEQ 96-well plate was sequenced on its own single-read 150-cycle Illumina NextSeq 550 flow cell. In the paper's pipeline: Because the immunoSEQ output included only junctional sequences and no quality scores, the filtering could not be the same as the filtering used for full-length reads. To assign V/J genes and CDR3, sequences were annotated against IMGT germline references using PyIR, a Python wrapper for IgBLAST v1.9. Reads were removed for weak V/J assignments (E-value above 1e-6), missing CDR3, stop codons, out-of-frame junctions, or ambiguous translated residues. V3J clonotypes were defined as sequences sharing the same inferred V gene, J gene, and CDR3 amino acid sequence. Percentage overlap between repertoires was calculated by dividing the number of shared unique clonotypes by the size of the smaller repertoire. Richness of each repertoire was evaluated using RTK rarefaction, the Chao1 estimator, and Recon v2.1 estimates of unobserved clonotypes. For all TCRbeta clonotypes obtained by the gDNA method from a few donors, generation probabilities were computed with OLGA. The table was pulled from immuneACCESS by TCRdb, which kept in-frame rearrangements only. Such tables lose some clones; where checked, under half of the loss comes from unresolved V genes, and the rest has no known cause. Clonal size and the V and J genes are those of that table, whereas D and trimming came from the DNA. The sample has 600,000 to 750,000 clones on record, roughly 72% of them singletons. The biggest ten clones account for less than 2% of the sample.

This sequence originates from a woman in her twenties or thirties in good health. Sequences were obtained from memory CD4+ T cells sorted from blood. The cell subset or site label, read with the paper, signifies: CD45RA-negative fraction. The rearrangement joined TRBV5-6 to TRBJ2-3; the junction holds 9 bases that match TRBD2. The CDR3 in this case is CASSLVAGLAGDTQYF. In nucleotides, the sequence is TGTGCCAGCAGCTTGGTCGCGGGACTAGCAGGGGATACGCAGTATTTT.